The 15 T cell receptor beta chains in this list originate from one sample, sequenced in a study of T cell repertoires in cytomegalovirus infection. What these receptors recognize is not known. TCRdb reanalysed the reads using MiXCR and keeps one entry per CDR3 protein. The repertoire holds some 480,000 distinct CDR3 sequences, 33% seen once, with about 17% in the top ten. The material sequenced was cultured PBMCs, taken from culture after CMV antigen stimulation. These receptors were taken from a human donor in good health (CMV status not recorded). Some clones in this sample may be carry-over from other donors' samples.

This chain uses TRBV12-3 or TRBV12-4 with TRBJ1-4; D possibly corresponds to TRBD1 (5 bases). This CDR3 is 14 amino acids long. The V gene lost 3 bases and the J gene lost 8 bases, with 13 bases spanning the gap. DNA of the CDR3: TGTGCCAGCAGTTTCGGGGCGACTAGGGAAAAACTGTTTTTT. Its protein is CASSFGATREKLFF.

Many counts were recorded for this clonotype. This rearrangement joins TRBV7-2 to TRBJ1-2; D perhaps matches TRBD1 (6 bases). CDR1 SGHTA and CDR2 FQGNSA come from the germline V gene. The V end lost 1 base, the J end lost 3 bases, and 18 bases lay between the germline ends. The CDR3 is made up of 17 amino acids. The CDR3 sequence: CASSLGPNREGDYGYTF. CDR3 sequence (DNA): TGTGCCAGCAGCTTAGGCCCCAACAGGGAAGGGGACTATGGCTACACCTTC.

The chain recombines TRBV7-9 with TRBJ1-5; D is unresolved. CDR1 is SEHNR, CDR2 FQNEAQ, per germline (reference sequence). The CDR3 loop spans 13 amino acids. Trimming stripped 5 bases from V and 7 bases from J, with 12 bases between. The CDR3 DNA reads TGTGCCAGCAGCCCGGGAGGAGAACAGCCCCAGCATTTT. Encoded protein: CASSPGGEQPQHF.

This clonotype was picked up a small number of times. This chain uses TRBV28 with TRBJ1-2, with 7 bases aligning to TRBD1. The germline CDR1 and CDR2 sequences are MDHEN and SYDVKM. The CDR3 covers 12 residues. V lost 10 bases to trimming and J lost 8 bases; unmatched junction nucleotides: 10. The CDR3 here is CAIPDRFAGYTF. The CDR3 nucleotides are TGTGCCATTCCGGACAGGTTCGCGGGCTACACCTTC.

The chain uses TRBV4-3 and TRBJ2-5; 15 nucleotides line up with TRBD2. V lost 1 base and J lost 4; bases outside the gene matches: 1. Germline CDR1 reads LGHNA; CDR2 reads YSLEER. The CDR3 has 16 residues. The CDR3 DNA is TGCGCCAGCAGCCAAGGGGGACTAGCGGGAGGAGAGACCCAGTACTTC. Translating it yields CASSQGGLAGGETQYF.

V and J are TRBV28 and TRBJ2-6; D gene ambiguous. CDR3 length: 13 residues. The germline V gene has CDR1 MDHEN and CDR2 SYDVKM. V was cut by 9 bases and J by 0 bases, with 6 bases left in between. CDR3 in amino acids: CASETSGANVLTF. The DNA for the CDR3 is TGTGCCAGTGAGACCTCTGGGGCCAACGTCCTGACTTTC.

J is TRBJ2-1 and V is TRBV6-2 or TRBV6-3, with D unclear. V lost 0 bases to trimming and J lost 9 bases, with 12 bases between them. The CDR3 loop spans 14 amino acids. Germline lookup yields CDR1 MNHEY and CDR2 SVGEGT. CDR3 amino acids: CASSYSGKRAEQFF. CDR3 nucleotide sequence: TGTGCCAGCAGTTACTCTGGAAAAAGGGCTGAGCAGTTCTTC.

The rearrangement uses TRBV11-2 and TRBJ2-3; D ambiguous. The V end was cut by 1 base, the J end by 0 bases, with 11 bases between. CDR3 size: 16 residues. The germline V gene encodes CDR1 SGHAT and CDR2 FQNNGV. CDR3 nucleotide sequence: TGTGCCAGCAGCTTAGGTCCAGGAGTAAGCACAGATACGCAGTATTTT. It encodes CASSLGPGVSTDTQYF.

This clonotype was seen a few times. The CDR3, as DNA: TGTGCCAGCAGTTTATGGGACGACAGTGGGGCACGTGGCTACACCTTC. This codes for CASSLWDDSGARGYTF. The chain links TRBV28 to TRBJ1-2; tentatively, D is TRBD1 (5 bases). The CDR3 consists of 16 residues. The V gene's germline CDR1 is MDHEN and CDR2 SYDVKM. The germline V and J ends were trimmed by 0 bases and 7 bases, with 18 bases remaining between them.

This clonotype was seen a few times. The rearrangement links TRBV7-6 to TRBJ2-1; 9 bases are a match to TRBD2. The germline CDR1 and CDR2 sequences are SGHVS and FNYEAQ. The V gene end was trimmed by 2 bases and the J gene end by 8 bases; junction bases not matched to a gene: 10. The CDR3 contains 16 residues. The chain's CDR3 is CASSLLGTSSLYEQFF. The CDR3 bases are TGTGCCAGCAGCTTACTGGGGACTAGCTCATTATATGAGCAGTTCTTC.

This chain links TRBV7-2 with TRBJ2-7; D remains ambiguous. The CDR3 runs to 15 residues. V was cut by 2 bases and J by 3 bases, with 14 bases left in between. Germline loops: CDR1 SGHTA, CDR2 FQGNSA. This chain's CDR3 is CASSLRATIGYEQYV. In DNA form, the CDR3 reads TGTGCCAGCAGCTTAAGGGCTACCATAGGCTACGAGCAGTACGTC.

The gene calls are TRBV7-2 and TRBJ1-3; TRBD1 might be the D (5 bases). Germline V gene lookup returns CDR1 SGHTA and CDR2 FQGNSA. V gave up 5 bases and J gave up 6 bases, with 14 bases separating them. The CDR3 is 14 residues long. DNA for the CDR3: TGTGCCAGCAGCCTGGTGCAGGGCGAAAACACCATATATTTT. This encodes CASSLVQGENTIYF.

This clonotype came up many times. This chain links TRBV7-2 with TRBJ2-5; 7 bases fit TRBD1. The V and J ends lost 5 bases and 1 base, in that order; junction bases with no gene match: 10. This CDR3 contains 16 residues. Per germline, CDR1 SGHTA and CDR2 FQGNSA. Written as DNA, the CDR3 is TGTGCCAGCAGCGCCCCGGGACAGACCCTCCAAGAGACCCAGTACTTC. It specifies CASSAPGQTLQETQYF.

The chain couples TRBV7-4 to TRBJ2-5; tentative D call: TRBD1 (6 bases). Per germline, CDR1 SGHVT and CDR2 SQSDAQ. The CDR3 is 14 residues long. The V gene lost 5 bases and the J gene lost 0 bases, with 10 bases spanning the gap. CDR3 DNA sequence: TGTGCCAGCAGCGACGGACAGTACCAAGAGACCCAGTACTTC. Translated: CASSDGQYQETQYF.

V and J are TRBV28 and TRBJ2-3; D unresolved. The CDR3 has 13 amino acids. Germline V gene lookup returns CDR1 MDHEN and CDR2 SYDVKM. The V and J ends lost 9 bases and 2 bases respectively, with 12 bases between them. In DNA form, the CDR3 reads TGTGCCAGTACCCCAGGAAACACAGATACGCAGTATTTT. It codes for CASTPGNTDTQYF. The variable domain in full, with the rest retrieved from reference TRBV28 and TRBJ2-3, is DVKVTQSSRYLVKRTGEKVFLECVQDMDHENMFWYRQDPGLGLRLIYFSYDVKMKEKGDIPEGYSVSREKKERFSLILESASTNQTSMYLCASTPGNTDTQYFGPGTRLTVL.